This is a list of T cell receptor beta chains from one sample in a study of T cell repertoires in cytomegalovirus infection. In TCRdb, the reads were re-called with MiXCR into one record per CDR3 protein. This table has about 770,000 distinct CDR3 sequences, 25% to 30% appearing once. The antigens these receptors bind are not known. The starting material was cultured CD8+ T cells from PBMCs, obtained from culture after CMV antigen stimulation. All receptors derive from a human donor in good health (CMV status not recorded). Some clones in this sample may be carry-over from other donors' samples. CDR3s include the opening cysteine and the closing phenylalanine or tryptophan. The D gene is left open where the match is weak. Rows give clone size only sometimes, using once, few, many, or a class for an expanded clone.

V: TRBV20-1
size: NA
D: NA
J: TRBJ1-3
CDR3: CSARQGRDTIYF
DNA: TGCAGTGCTAGGCAAGGGAGGGACACCATATATTTT

V: TRBV12-3/TRBV12-4
size: few
D: NA
J: TRBJ2-2
CDR3: CASSRVQVELFF
DNA: TGTGCCAGCAGTCGGGTTCAGGTGGAGCTGTTTTTT

V: TRBV7-2
size: many
D: NA
J: TRBJ2-5
CDR3: CASSLEGTRVETQYF
DNA: TGTGCCAGCAGCTTAGAGGGCACCCGCGTTGAGACCCAGTACTTC

V: TRBV28
size: NA
D: TRBD1
J: TRBJ2-2
CDR3: CASTSTGTGELFF
DNA: TGTGCCAGCACTTCGACAGGGACCGGGGAGCTGTTTTTT

V: TRBV12-3/TRBV12-4
size: few
D: NA
J: TRBJ2-7
CDR3: CASSLMKGLRPSYEQYF
DNA: TGTGCCAGCAGTTTAATGAAAGGACTCCGACCCTCCTACGAGCAGTACTTC

V: TRBV7-4
size: NA
D: TRBD1
J: TRBJ1-5
CDR3: CASSSGQGADQPQHF
DNA: TGTGCCAGCAGCTCCGGACAGGGGGCGGATCAGCCCCAGCATTTT

V: TRBV6-5
size: few
D: NA
J: TRBJ1-3
CDR3: CASGGGSGNTIYF
DNA: TGTGCCAGTGGGGGGGGCTCTGGAAACACCATATATTTT

V: TRBV2
size: few
D: TRBD1
J: TRBJ1-2
CDR3: CASTGQGSYGYTF
DNA: TGTGCCAGCACTGGACAGGGAAGCTATGGCTACACCTTC

V: TRBV2
size: once
D: NA
J: TRBJ2-2
CDR3: CASSEGRLGYTGELFF
DNA: TGTGCCAGCAGTGAAGGAAGATTGGGCTACACCGGGGAGCTGTTTTTT

V: TRBV27
size: NA
D: NA
J: TRBJ1-2
CDR3: CASREGGSNYGYTF
DNA: TGTGCCAGCAGGGAAGGGGGGTCTAACTATGGCTACACCTTC

V: TRBV19
size: NA
D: NA
J: TRBJ1-3
CDR3: CASSMESGTVYSGNTIYF
DNA: TGTGCCAGTAGTATGGAATCCGGGACGGTTTATTCTGGAAACACCATATATTTT

V: TRBV7-2
size: many
D: NA
J: TRBJ1-1
CDR3: CASSLEGLVGANTEAFF
DNA: TGTGCCAGCAGCTTAGAAGGATTGGTAGGGGCGAACACTGAAGCTTTCTTT

V: TRBV2
size: once
D: TRBD2
J: TRBJ2-1
CDR3: CASSEASGAYNEQFF
DNA: TGTGCCAGCAGTGAAGCTAGCGGGGCTTACAATGAGCAGTTCTTC

V: TRBV9
size: once
D: NA
J: TRBJ1-2
CDR3: CANGFRQTSNYGYTF
DNA: TGTGCCAACGGCTTCCGACAGACTTCTAACTATGGCTACACCTTC

V: TRBV7-9
size: few
D: TRBD1
J: TRBJ2-1
CDR3: CASSLALGQVDYNEQFF
DNA: TGTGCCAGCAGCTTAGCGCTGGGACAGGTCGACTACAATGAGCAGTTCTTC

V: TRBV28
size: few
D: TRBD1
J: TRBJ1-2
CDR3: CASSPNPRTGHGYTF
DNA: TGTGCCAGCAGTCCTAACCCCAGGACAGGGCATGGCTACACCTTC

V: TRBV20-1
size: NA
D: NA
J: TRBJ1-2
CDR3: CSARERREPGYTF
DNA: TGCAGTGCTAGAGAGCGCAGGGAACCTGGCTACACCTTC

V: TRBV14
size: once
D: TRBD1
J: TRBJ1-1
CDR3: CARSQGGRGILNTEAFF
DNA: TGTGCCAGGAGCCAGGGGGGCAGGGGCATTTTAAACACTGAAGCTTTCTTT

V: TRBV27
size: few
D: TRBD1
J: TRBJ2-7
CDR3: CASSLNRGRISYEQYF
DNA: TGTGCCAGCAGTTTAAACAGGGGGCGAATTTCGTACGAGCAGTACTTC

V: TRBV6-6
size: NA
D: NA
J: TRBJ1-1
CDR3: CASNQGYTEAFF
DNA: TGTGCCAGCAACCAGGGGTACACTGAAGCTTTCTTT

V: TRBV6-2/TRBV6-3
size: few
D: TRBD1
J: TRBJ1-1
CDR3: CASSWTGFTTEAFF
DNA: TGTGCCAGCAGTTGGACAGGGTTTACAACTGAAGCTTTCTTT

V: TRBV7-8
size: many
D: NA
J: TRBJ1-2
CDR3: CASSIYREENYGYTF
DNA: TGTGCCAGCAGCATTTACAGGGAAGAAAACTATGGCTACACCTTC